These 20 T cell receptor beta chains originate from one sample sequenced in a study of early stage breast cancer tumors. Here immunoSEQ multiplex PCR was the method, and the copy in TCRdb shows in-frame clones only, minus some. The sample consists of tens of thousands of clones, roughly 73% of them appearing once. Source material: blood. The receptors come from a person between 35 and 49 years old with breast cancer.

The V and J genes are TRBV10-3 and TRBJ2-1, with TRBD2 identical over 7 bases. After removal of 2 bases from V and 6 bases from J, the junction contained 10 bases not matched to a gene. The germline V gene has CDR1 ENHRY and CDR2 SYGVKD. The CDR3 consists of 16 residues. The CDR3: CAISEAASGRGNEQFF. The CDR3 DNA sequence: TGTGCCATCAGTGAGGCGGCTAGCGGAAGGGGCAATGAGCAGTTCTTC.

V is TRBV5-5 and J is TRBJ1-2, with 9 positions matching TRBD1. The CDR3 is 16 residues long. CDR1 is SGHKS and CDR2 is YYEKEE in the germline V gene (reference sequence). Trimming removed 5 bases from V and 2 bases from J; junction bases left unmatched: 10. The CDR3 spells CASSPTGTGTNYGYTF. The CDR3 coding sequence is TGTGCCAGCAGTCCAACCGGGACAGGGACCAACTATGGCTACACCTTC.

This chain joins TRBV6-5 and TRBJ1-2; TRBD1 might be the D (5 bases). Germline V gene lookup returns CDR1 MNHEY and CDR2 SVGAGI. Trimming removed 6 bases from V and 13 bases from J, with 24 bases in between. The CDR3 runs to 14 residues. CDR3: CASSQSGGDDVFTF. The CDR3, as DNA: TGTGCCAGCAGCCAATCTGGGGGGGACGATGTGTTCACCTTC.

This rearrangement joins TRBV4-1 to TRBJ2-2, with TRBD2 matching over 13 bases. Germline trimming cut 2 bases from V and 0 bases from J; bases unmatched to any gene: 9. Germline V gene data show CDR1 as MGHRA and CDR2 as YSYEKL. This CDR3 has 20 amino acids. CDR3 sequence reads: CASSQTGVTSGRSNTGELFF. In nucleotides, the CDR3 is TGCGCCAGCAGCCAAACAGGGGTGACTAGCGGGAGGTCGAACACCGGGGAGCTGTTTTTT.

This chain uses TRBV18 with TRBJ2-7; 9 bases align to TRBD1. The CDR3 consists of 15 residues. Germline CDR1 is KGHSH and CDR2 is LQKENI. V dropped 6 bases and J dropped 0; count of bases not matched to a gene: 6. The CDR3 loop is CASSPGTGNSYEQYF. CDR3 nucleotides: TGTGCCAGCTCCCCCGGGACAGGGAACTCCTACGAGCAGTACTTC. Using reference TRBV18 and TRBJ2-7 for the parts outside the CDR3, the full variable domain is NAGVMQNPRHLVRRRGQEARLRCSPMKGHSHVYWYRQLPEEGLKFMVYLQKENIIDESGMPKERFSAEFPKEGPSILRIQQVVRGDSAAYFCASSPGTGNSYEQYFGPGTRLTVT.

The chain couples TRBV7-9 to TRBJ2-2; D gene uncertain. Germline-derived CDR1 and CDR2 are SEHNR and FQNEAQ (reference sequence). Trimming stripped 2 bases from V and 6 bases from J, with 16 bases between. The CDR3 is made up of 16 amino acids. The CDR3 DNA reads as TGTGCCAGCAGCTTAAGTATATGGGTTGAGGCCGGGGAGCTGTTTTTT. The encoded protein is CASSLSIWVEAGELFF.

The rearrangement uses TRBV18 and TRBJ1-5; 10 positions match TRBD1. The CDR3 loop spans 14 amino acids. V was clipped by 3 bases and J by 4 bases; unmatched bases: 0. CDR1 KGHSH and CDR2 LQKENI come from the germline V gene. CDR3 coding DNA: TGTGCCAGCTCACCGGGACAGGGGAATCAGCCCCAGCATTTT. This codes for CASSPGQGNQPQHF.

J is TRBJ1-1 and V is TRBV4-2; 10 nucleotides agree with TRBD1. V shed 3 bases, J shed 4 bases, and the junction held 8 bases outside the gene matches. CDR1 is LGHNA, CDR2 YNFKEQ, per germline. The CDR3 runs 16 residues. The CDR3 spells CASSQDDRGQGTEAFF. The CDR3 nucleotides are TGTGCCAGCAGCCAGGACGACAGGGGGCAGGGCACTGAAGCTTTCTTT.

The rearrangement links TRBV10-3 to TRBJ2-6; possibly TRBD2 for D (6 bases). Looked up from germline, CDR1 is ENHRY and CDR2 is SYGVKD. The CDR3 contains 16 residues. Trimming shortened V by 4 bases and J by 0 bases, and 10 bases separated the two germline ends. The CDR3 DNA follows: TGTGCCATCAGTGGGGAGGTCAGCTCTGGGGCCAACGTCCTGACTTTC. Its translation: CAISGEVSSGANVLTF.

The V gene is TRBV13, the J gene TRBJ1-1; unclear D gene. V lost 0 bases and J lost 0, with 14 bases in between. CDR1 and CDR2 from the germline V gene are PRHDT and FYEKMQ (reference sequence). The CDR3 contains 17 residues. In nucleotides, the CDR3 is TGTGCCAGCAGCTTAGGGTCTCTTGGCAGCCTGAACACTGAAGCTTTCTTT. Its translation: CASSLGSLGSLNTEAFF.

The chain links TRBV7-9 to TRBJ2-7, with TRBD1 identical over 7 bases. V shed 4 bases, J shed 3 bases, and the junction held 3 bases outside the gene matches. The germline gives CDR1 SEHNR, CDR2 FQNEAQ (reference sequence). This CDR3 has 13 residues. The CDR3 DNA reads as TGTGCCAGCAGCTCGACAGGGTTCTACGAGCAGTACTTC. This translates into CASSSTGFYEQYF.

V usage is TRBV6-1 and J usage is TRBJ1-2; D possibly corresponds to TRBD1 (6 bases). This CDR3 spans 13 amino acids. Trimming removed 6 bases at V and 4 bases at J, with 12 bases between. CDR1 is MNHNS, CDR2 SASEGT, per germline. The CDR3, as DNA: TGTGCCAGCAGCCCCTGGGGGCCCTATGGCTACACCTTC. This translates into CASSPWGPYGYTF.

The V and J genes are TRBV5-1 and TRBJ2-3, with TRBD2 matching over 10 bases. The CDR3 contains 15 residues. CDR1 and CDR2 from the germline V gene are SGHRS and YFSETQ. J was trimmed by 4 bases and V by 7 bases; bases with no gene match: 9. The CDR3 sequence: CASPHLAGVADTQYF. The CDR3 DNA follows: TGCGCCAGCCCTCATCTAGCGGGGGTTGCAGATACGCAGTATTTT.

V is TRBV7-8 and J is TRBJ1-4, with a possible D match to TRBD1 (6 bases). The CDR3 spans 15 residues. V dropped 6 bases and J dropped 1 base, with 12 bases sitting between them. CDR1 is SGHVS, CDR2 FQNEAQ, per germline. The CDR3 is CASSSYRETNEKLFF. DNA for the CDR3: TGTGCCAGCAGTTCCTACAGGGAAACTAATGAAAAACTGTTTTTT.

V usage is TRBV4-1 and J usage is TRBJ1-5; 7 bases agree with TRBD1. CDR1 MGHRA and CDR2 YSYEKL come from the germline V gene. The CDR3 has 15 amino acids. Trimming took 4 bases from V and 5 from J; bases not matched to a gene: 8. The CDR3 loop reads CASSREDRYDQPQHF. The CDR3 nucleotides read TGCGCCAGCAGCCGAGAGGACAGGTATGATCAGCCCCAGCATTTT.

This clone has only a few counts. V gene TRBV4-2 combines with J gene TRBJ2-7; D not certain. CDR1 LGHNA and CDR2 YNFKEQ come from the germline V gene. Trimming took off 0 bases at V and 8 bases at J, with 11 bases between the two ends. The CDR3 contains 13 residues. The CDR3 sequence: CASSQDSPGKQYF. The CDR3 DNA reads as TGTGCCAGCAGCCAAGATTCGCCGGGCAAGCAGTACTTC.

This sequence joins TRBV6-1 and TRBJ1-1; weak D call: TRBD1 (5 bases). The CDR3 loop spans 15 amino acids. Between the trimmed V and J ends, which lost 5 bases and 1 base, there was a span of 14 bases. Germline CDR1 reads MNHNS; CDR2 reads SASEGT. The CDR3: CASSTAGTPNTEAFF. The CDR3 DNA follows: TGTGCCAGCAGTACAGCTGGGACTCCGAACACTGAAGCTTTCTTT.

This clone was found once. This rearrangement joins TRBV19 to TRBJ2-7; 7 bases are a match to TRBD2. Germline V gene lookup returns CDR1 LNHDA and CDR2 SQIVND (reference sequence). Trimming cost V 5 bases and J 2 bases; bases outside gene matches: 12. The CDR3 has 16 amino acids. CDR3 in amino acids: CASSVSGGLSPYEQYF. CDR3 bases: TGTGCCAGTAGTGTATCGGGGGGACTATCTCCCTACGAGCAGTACTTC.

The sample holds a few counts of this clone. The rearrangement uses TRBV2 and TRBJ2-7, with D unresolved. V lost 5 bases, J lost 7 bases, and 18 bases lay in between. CDR3 length equals 14 residues. Germline values: CDR1 SNHLY, CDR2 FYNNEI. CDR3 DNA: TGTGCCAGCAGTAGTGCAGCGACCCGCCGGGAGCAGTACTTC. It yields the protein CASSSAATRREQYF.

The CDR3 sequence: CASSLVQQETQYF. CDR3 sequence (DNA): TGCGCCAGCAGCTTGGTACAGCAAGAGACCCAGTACTTC. The chain uses TRBV5-1 and TRBJ2-5; no firm D call. The length of the CDR3 is 13 residues. Per the germline V gene, CDR1 is SGHRS and CDR2 is YFSETQ. Trimming pared 0 bases from V and 2 bases from J, leaving 5 bases between.